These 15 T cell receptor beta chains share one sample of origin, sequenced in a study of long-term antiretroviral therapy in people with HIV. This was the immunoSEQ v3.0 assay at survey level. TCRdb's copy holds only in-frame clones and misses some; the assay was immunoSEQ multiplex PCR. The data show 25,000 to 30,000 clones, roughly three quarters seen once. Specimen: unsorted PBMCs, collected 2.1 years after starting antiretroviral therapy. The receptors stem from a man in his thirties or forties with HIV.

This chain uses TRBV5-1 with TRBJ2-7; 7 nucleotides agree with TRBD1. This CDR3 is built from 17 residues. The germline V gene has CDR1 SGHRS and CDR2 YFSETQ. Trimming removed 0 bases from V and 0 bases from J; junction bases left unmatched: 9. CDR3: CASSLAEGQIFSYEQYF. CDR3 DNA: TGCGCCAGCAGCTTGGCTGAGGGACAGATTTTCTCCTACGAGCAGTACTTC.

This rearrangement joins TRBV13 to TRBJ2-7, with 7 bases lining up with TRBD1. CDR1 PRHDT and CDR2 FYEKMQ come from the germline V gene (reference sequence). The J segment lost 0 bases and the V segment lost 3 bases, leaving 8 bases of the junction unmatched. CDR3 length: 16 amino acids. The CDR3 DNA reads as TGTGCCAGCAGCTTTACAGGGGAGTCCCGCTCCTACGAGCAGTACTTC. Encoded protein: CASSFTGESRSYEQYF.

The CDR3 nucleotides read TGTGCCAGTTTAGTGACAGGGCGGGCCACTGAAGCTTTCTTT. Residues: CASLVTGRATEAFF. This chain connects TRBV28 to TRBJ1-1; 7 nucleotides match TRBD1. The CDR3 sequence is 14 residues long. The V and J ends lost 9 bases and 4 bases, in that order; junction bases with no gene match: 11. CDR1 is MDHEN and CDR2 is SYDVKM in the germline V gene.

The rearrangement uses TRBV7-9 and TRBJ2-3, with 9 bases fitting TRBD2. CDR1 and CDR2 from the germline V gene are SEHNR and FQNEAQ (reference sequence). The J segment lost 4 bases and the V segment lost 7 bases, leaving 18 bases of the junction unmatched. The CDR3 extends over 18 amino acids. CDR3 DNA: TGTGCCAGCAACAAATTGCGACCCTTAGCGGGGGTGGCAGATACGCAGTATTTT. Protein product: CASNKLRPLAGVADTQYF.

The CDR3 spells CASSQTGTSGARTQYF. The CDR3, as DNA: TGCGCCAGCAGCCAAACCGGGACTAGCGGGGCAAGGACCCAGTACTTC. The chain employs TRBV4-1 and TRBJ2-5; 13 nucleotides line up with TRBD2. J was trimmed by 7 bases and V by 2 bases; bases with no gene match: 7. This CDR3 region has 16 residues. CDR1 is MGHRA and CDR2 is YSYEKL in the germline V gene.

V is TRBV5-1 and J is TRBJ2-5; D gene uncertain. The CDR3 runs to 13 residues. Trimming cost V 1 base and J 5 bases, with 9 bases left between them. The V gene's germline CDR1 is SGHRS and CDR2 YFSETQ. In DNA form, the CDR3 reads TGCGCCAGCAGCTTGTCGAAGAGGGAGACCCAGTACTTC. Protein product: CASSLSKRETQYF.

In DNA, the CDR3 is TGTGCCAGCAGCCAAGCCACGGGGACGCCCTCTGGACCCCTCCACTTT. It yields the protein CASSQATGTPSGPLHF. The chain couples TRBV14 to TRBJ1-6; possibly TRBD1 for D (5 bases). Trimming took 1 base from V and 12 from J, leaving 19 bases between them. Germline V gene sequence: CDR1 SGHDN, CDR2 FVKESK. The CDR3 is 16 residues long.

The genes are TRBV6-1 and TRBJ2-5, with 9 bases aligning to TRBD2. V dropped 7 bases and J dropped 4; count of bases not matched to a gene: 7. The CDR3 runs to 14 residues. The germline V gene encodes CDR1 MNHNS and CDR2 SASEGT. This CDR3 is CASTLAGLGETQYF. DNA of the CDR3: TGTGCCAGCACCCTAGCGGGGTTAGGAGAGACCCAGTACTTC.

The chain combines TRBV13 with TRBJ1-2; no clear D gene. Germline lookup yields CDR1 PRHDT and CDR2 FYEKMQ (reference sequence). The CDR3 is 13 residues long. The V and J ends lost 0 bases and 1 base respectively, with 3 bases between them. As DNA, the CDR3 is TGTGCCAGCAGCTTAGGGGGTAACTATGGCTACACCTTC. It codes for CASSLGGNYGYTF.

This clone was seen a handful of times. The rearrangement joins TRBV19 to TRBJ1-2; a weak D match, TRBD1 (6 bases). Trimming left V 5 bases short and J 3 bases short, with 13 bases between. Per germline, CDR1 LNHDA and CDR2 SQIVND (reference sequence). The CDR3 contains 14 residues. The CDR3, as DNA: TGTGCCAGTAGTCCCCCTACAGGGTACTATGGCTACACCTTC. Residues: CASSPPTGYYGYTF.

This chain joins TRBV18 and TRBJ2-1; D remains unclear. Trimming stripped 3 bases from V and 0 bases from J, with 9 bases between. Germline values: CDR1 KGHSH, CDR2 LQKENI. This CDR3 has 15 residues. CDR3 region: CASSPGGSSYNEQFF. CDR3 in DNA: TGTGCCAGCTCACCGGGCGGAAGCTCCTACAATGAGCAGTTCTTC.

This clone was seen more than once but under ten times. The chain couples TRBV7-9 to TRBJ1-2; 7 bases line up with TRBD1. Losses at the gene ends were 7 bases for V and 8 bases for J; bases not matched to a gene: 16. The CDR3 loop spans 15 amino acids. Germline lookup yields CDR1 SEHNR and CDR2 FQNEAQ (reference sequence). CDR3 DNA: TGTGCCAGCACCCCGGGGGCCGCACAGGGGCACGGCTACACCTTC. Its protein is CASTPGAAQGHGYTF.

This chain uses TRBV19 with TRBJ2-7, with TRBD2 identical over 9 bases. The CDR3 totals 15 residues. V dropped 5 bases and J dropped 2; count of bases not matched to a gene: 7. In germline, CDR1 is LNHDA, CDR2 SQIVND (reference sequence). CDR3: CASSSGSGGPYEQYF. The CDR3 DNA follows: TGTGCCAGTAGTTCCGGTAGCGGGGGCCCCTACGAGCAGTACTTC.

The CDR3 sequence: CASSPDGIEAFF. The CDR3 bases are TGTGCCAGTAGTCCGGACGGGATTGAAGCTTTCTTT. This chain joins TRBV19 and TRBJ1-1; the D is unclear. Germline lookup yields CDR1 LNHDA and CDR2 SQIVND (reference sequence). The CDR3 has 12 residues. The V and J ends lost 5 bases and 7 bases respectively, with 11 bases between them.

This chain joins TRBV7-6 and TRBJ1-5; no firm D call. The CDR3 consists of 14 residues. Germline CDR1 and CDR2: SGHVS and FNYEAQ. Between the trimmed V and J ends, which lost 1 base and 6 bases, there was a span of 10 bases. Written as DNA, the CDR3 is TGTGCCAGCAGCTTAGACCATACCGGTCAGCCCCAGCATTTT. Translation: CASSLDHTGQPQHF.